This T cell receptor (beta chain) was retrieved from a study of response to subunit inactivated influenza vaccine. Study-level results: Each seasonal flu vaccination may recruit only limited new T cells, authors suggested.

This clonotype was recorded many times. Its antigen is still unknown. One entry per CDR3 protein results from TCRdb running MiXCR on the RT-PCR reads. Among approximately 250,000 distinct CDR3 sequences listed, 10% to 15% were seen once. Between the trimmed V and J ends, which lost 4 bases and 5 bases, there was a span of 17 bases. The CDR3 is made up of 15 amino acids. Germline V gives CDR1 GTSNPN, CDR2 SVGIG (reference sequence). The clonotype originates from a man between 45 and 60 years old who received an inactivated influenza vaccine. V usage is TRBV30 and J usage is TRBJ1-4; perhaps TRBD1 as D (6 bases). The specimen comprised non-naive T cells sorted from PBMCs, sampled 14 to 15 days before vaccination. The CDR3 sequence: CAWNPQTGPNEKLFF. The CDR3 nucleotides read TGTGCCTGGAACCCGCAGACAGGACCCAATGAAAAACTGTTTTTT.